This TCR beta chain came from a study of cytomegalovirus exposure and HLA in healthy donors. Whole-study context: The study's early data release held 80 million to 95 million unique TCRs from HLA-typed donors.

In the case of this clone: Its antigen is unknown.

The PCR ran on 60 Vbeta and 13 Jbeta primers. Repertoires were generated with immunoSEQ multiplex PCR, while TCRdb's copy carries only in-frame clones and drops some. The sample yields about 150,000 clones, under 85% seen once. CDR1 is LNHNV, CDR2 YYDKDF, per germline (reference sequence). CDR3 length equals 16 residues. Trimming shortened V by 2 bases and J by 2 bases, and 13 bases separated the two germline ends. Study-wide findings and caveats: TCR beta chains numbering some 160 were designated cytomegalovirus-associated. The dataset shows that most TCR sequences were rare, while some public TCRs occurred in many donors. Follow-up analysis found HLA locus-dependent TCR association rates, highest for DRB1 and lowest for HLA-C.

The source material was PBMCs. The chain couples TRBV15 to TRBJ1-5; D is ambiguous. The clonotype originates from a woman aged 18-35 years in good health and CMV-seropositive. The CDR3 region has the DNA TGTGCCACCAGCAGATCCTTAGGAGAAGGCAATCAGCCCCAGCATTTT. This gives the protein CATSRSLGEGNQPQHF.